This T cell receptor (beta chain) derives from a study of T cells in Graves' hyperthyroidism and ophthalmopathy. Study findings and constraints: Model predictions of ophthalmopathy came a median around 6.5 months before onset.

Stability of Graves' hyperthyroidism was defined as absent ophthalmopathy progression within 18 months. Pregnant or lactating patients were excluded, as were those with uncontrolled infection or other autoimmune disease. Orbital computed tomography and thyroid ultrasound, together with serum TRAb and thyroxine and clinical symptoms, were used for diagnoses. The investigators amplified TCR beta CDR3 regions from RNA transcripts. TCR CDR3 regions were first amplified by RT-PCR with HTBI primers. TCRdb fed the multiplex PCR reads into MiXCR, producing one record per CDR3 protein. The sample yields tens of thousands of distinct CDR3 sequences, roughly 51% seen once. Germline-derived CDR1 and CDR2 are DFQATT and SNEGSKA (reference sequence). There are 11 residues in the CDR3. V lost 8 bases to trimming and J lost 10 bases, with 17 bases between them. As for this clonotype: What it binds is not known.

This TCR came from a man in his late teens or twenties with Graves' hyperthyroidism. This rearrangement joins TRBV20-1 to TRBJ1-1; D is perhaps TRBD1 (6 bases). The sample was peripheral blood or thyroid tissue (not recorded which). The CDR3, as DNA: TGCAGTCTACCGAGGGGGGCTGGAGCTTTCTTT. This gives the protein CSLPRGAGAFF.